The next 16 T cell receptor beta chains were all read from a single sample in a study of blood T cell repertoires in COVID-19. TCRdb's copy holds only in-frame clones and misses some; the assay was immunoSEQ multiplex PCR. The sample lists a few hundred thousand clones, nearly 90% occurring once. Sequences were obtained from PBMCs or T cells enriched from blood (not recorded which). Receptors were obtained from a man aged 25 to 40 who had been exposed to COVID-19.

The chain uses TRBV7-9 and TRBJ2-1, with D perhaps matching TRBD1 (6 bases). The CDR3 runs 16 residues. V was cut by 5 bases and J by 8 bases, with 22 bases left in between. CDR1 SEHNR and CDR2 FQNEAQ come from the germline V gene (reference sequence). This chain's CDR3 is CASSPTGPNTQDEQFF. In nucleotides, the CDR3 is TGTGCCAGCAGCCCAACAGGGCCGAACACCCAGGATGAGCAGTTCTTC.

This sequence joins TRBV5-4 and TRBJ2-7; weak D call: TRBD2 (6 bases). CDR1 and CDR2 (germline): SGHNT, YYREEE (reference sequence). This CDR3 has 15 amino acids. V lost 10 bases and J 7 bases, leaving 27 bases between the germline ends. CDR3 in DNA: TGTGCCTCCGGATGGGATAGCGGTGGCACGGGGGAGCAGTACTTC. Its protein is CASGWDSGGTGEQYF. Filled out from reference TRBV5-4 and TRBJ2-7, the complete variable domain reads ETGVTQSPTHLIKTRGQQVTLRCSSQSGHNTVSWYQQALGQGPQFIFQYYREEENGRGNFPPRFSGLQFPNYSSELNVNALELDDSALYLCASGWDSGGTGEQYFGPGTRLTVT.

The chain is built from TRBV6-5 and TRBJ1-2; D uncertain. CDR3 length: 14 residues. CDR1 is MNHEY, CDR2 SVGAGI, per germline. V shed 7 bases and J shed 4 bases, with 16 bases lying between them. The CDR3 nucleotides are TGTGCCAGCACCCCTGCGCCCGGTTCCTATGGCTACACCTTC. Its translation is CASTPAPGSYGYTF.

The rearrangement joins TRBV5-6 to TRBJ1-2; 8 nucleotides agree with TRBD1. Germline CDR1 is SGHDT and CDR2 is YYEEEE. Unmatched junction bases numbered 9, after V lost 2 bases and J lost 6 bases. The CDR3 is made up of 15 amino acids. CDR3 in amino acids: CASSFSGQGAHGYTF. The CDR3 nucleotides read TGTGCCAGCAGCTTTTCCGGGCAGGGGGCCCATGGCTACACCTTC. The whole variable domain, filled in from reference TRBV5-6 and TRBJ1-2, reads DAGVTQSPTHLIKTRGQQVTLRCSPKSGHDTVSWYQQALGQGPQFIFQYYEEEERQRGNFPDRFSGHQFPNYSSELNVNALLLGDSALYLCASSFSGQGAHGYTFGSGTRLTVV.

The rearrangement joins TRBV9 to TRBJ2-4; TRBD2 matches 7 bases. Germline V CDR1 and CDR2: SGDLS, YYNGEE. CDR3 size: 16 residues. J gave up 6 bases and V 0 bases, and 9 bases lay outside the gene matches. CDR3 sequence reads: CASSVEGHPGGNIQYF. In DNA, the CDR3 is TGTGCCAGCAGCGTAGAAGGACACCCGGGGGGAAACATTCAGTACTTC.

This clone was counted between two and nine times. For the CDR3, the DNA is TGTGCCAGCTCACTAAGATCTTGGCAGGGGACTGAAGCTTTCTTT. It translates to CASSLRSWQGTEAFF. V and J are TRBV18 and TRBJ1-1; TRBD1 is a possible D gene (6 bases). Trimming cost V 4 bases and J 5 bases, with 17 bases left between them. CDR1 KGHSH and CDR2 LQKENI come from the germline V gene. This CDR3 spans 15 amino acids. The full variable domain, in which reference TRBV18 and TRBJ1-1 provide the parts outside the CDR3, is NAGVMQNPRHLVRRRGQEARLRCSPMKGHSHVYWYRQLPEEGLKFMVYLQKENIIDESGMPKERFSAEFPKEGPSILRIQQVVRGDSAAYFCASSLRSWQGTEAFFGQGTRLTVV.

CDR3 loop: CASSPPLGGVDFYEQYF. CDR3 nucleotides: TGTGCCAGCTCACCACCTCTGGGGGGGGTGGACTTCTACGAGCAGTACTTC. The genes are TRBV18 and TRBJ2-7; 7 bases are shared with TRBD2. The CDR3 length is 17 residues. Trimming at V came to 0 bases and at J to 3 bases, leaving 11 bases not matched to a gene. From germline, CDR1 is KGHSH and CDR2 LQKENI.

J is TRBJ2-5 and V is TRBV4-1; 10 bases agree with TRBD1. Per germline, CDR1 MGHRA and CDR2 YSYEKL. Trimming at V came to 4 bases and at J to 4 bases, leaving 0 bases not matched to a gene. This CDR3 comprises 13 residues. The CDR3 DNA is TGCGCCAGCAGCCGGACAGGGGGAGAGACCCAGTACTTC. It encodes CASSRTGGETQYF.

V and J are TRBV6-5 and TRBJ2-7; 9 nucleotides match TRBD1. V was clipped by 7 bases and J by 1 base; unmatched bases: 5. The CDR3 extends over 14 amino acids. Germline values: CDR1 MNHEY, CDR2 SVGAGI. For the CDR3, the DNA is TGTGCCAGCACTCGGGACAGGGTATCCTACGAGCAGTACTTC. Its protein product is CASTRDRVSYEQYF.

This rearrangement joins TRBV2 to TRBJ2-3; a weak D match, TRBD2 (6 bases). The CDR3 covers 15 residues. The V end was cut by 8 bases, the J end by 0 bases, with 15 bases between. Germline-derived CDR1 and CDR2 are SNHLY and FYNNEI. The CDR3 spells CASFGTGTSTDTQYF. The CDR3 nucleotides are TGTGCCAGCTTCGGGACGGGGACTAGCACAGATACGCAGTATTTT. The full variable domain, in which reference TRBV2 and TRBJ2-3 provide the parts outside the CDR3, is EPEVTQTPSHQVTQMGQEVILRCVPISNHLYFYWYRQILGQKVEFLVSFYNNEISEKSEIFDDQFSVERPDGSNFTLKIRSTKLEDSAMYFCASFGTGTSTDTQYFGPGTRLTVL.

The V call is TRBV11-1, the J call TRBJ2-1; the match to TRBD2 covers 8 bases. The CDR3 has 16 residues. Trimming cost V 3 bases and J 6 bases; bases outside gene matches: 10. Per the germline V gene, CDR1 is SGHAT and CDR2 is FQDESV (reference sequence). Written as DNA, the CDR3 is TGTGCCAGCAGCTTCCCAAGGAGCGGGGGATTCAATGAGCAGTTCTTC. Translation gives CASSFPRSGGFNEQFF.

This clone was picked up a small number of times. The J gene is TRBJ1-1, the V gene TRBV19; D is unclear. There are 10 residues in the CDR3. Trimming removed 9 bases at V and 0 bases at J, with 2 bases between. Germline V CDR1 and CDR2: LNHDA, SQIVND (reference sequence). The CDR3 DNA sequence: TGTGCCAGCATGAACACTGAAGCTTTCTTT. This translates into CASMNTEAFF.

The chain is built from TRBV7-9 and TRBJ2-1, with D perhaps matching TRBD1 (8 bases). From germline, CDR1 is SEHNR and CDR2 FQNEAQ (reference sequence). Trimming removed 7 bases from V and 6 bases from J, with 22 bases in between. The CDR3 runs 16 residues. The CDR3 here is CASTFSTGGVGNEQFF. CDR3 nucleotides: TGTGCCAGCACCTTTTCCACAGGGGGGGTGGGCAATGAGCAGTTCTTC.

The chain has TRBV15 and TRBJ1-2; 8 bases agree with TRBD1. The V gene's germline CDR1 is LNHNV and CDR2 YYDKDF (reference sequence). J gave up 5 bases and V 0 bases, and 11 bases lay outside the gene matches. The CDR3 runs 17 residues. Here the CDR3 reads CATSRDRGLLVEYGYTF. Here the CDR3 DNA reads TGTGCCACCAGCAGAGACAGGGGGCTACTTGTTGAATATGGCTACACCTTC. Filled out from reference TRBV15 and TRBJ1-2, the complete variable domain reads DAMVIQNPRYQVTQFGKPVTLSCSQTLNHNVMYWYQQKSSQAPKLLFHYYDKDFNNEADTPDNFQSRRPNTSFCFLDIRSPGLGDTAMYLCATSRDRGLLVEYGYTFGSGTRLTVV.

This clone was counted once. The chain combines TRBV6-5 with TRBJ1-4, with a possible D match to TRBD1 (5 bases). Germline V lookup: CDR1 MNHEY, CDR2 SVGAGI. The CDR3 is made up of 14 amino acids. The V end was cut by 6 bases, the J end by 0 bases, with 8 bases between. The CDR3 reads CASRAGPTNEKLFF. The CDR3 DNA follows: TGTGCCAGCAGGGCGGGGCCAACTAATGAAAAACTGTTTTTT.

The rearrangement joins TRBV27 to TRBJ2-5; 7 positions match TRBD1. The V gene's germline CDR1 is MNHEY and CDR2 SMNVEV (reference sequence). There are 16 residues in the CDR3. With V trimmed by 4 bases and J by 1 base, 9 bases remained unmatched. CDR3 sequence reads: CASSSEATGIQETQYF. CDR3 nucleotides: TGTGCCAGCAGTTCGGAAGCGACAGGGATCCAAGAGACCCAGTACTTC.